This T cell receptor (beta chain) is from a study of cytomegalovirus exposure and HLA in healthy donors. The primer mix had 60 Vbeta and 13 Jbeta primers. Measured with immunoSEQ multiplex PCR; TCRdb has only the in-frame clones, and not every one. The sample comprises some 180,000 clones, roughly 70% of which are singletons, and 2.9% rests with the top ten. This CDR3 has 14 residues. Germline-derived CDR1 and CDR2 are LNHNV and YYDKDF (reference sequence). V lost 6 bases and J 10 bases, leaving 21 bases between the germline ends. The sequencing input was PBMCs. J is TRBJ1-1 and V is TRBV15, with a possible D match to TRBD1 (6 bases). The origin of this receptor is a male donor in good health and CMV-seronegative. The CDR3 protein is CATSPPGGGKGAFF. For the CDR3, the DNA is TGTGCCACCAGTCCCCCTGGGGGGGGCAAAGGAGCTTTCTTT.